A single sample is the source of the 14 T cell receptor beta chains below, sequenced in a study of CD8 T cells in ankylosing spondylitis. A single record per CDR3 protein comes from TCRdb applying MiXCR to the 5' RACE reads. This sample yields under 300,000 distinct CDR3 sequences, of which about 10% are seen a single time; less than 8% belongs to the top ten. The sample taken for sequencing was blood, either unsorted or a sorted T cell fraction (not recorded which). The receptor set was obtained from a male donor with ankylosing spondylitis or in good health (not recorded which).

In its sample, this clonotype was seen many times. The chain uses TRBV20-1 and TRBJ2-7; D could derive from TRBD1 or TRBD2 (5 bases each). The germline V gene has CDR1 DFQATT and CDR2 SNEGSKA (reference sequence). The CDR3 sequence is 14 residues long. V was clipped by 5 bases and J by 1 base, with 15 bases between them. The CDR3 coding sequence is TGCAGTGCTGGCCCGGGACGATCTTCCTACGAGCAGTACTTC. It translates to CSAGPGRSSYEQYF.

This clonotype was counted many times. This sequence joins TRBV10-3 and TRBJ2-5; 9 nucleotides line up with TRBD1. Germline values: CDR1 ENHRY, CDR2 SYGVKD. CDR3 length: 14 residues. V was pared by 6 bases and J by 5 bases, with 7 bases of the junction left unmatched. The CDR3 DNA sequence: TGTGCCATCAGGAGCAGCGACAGGGGGGAGACCCAGTACTTC. Translated, it gives CAIRSSDRGETQYF.

The table lists this clonotype with a few counts. The gene calls are TRBV14 and TRBJ1-2; D is unresolved. The CDR3 has 12 residues. V dropped 4 bases and J dropped 8 bases, with 11 bases sitting between them. CDR1 and CDR2 (germline): SGHDN, FVKESK. The CDR3 is CASSPSNLGYTF. The CDR3 bases are TGTGCCAGCAGCCCGTCGAACCTGGGCTACACCTTC.

This clonotype appeared many times. The V call is TRBV12-3 or TRBV12-4, the J call TRBJ2-2; tentatively, D is TRBD2 (6 bases). Trimming took off 6 bases at V and 4 bases at J, with 12 bases between the two ends. The CDR3 length is 14 residues. CDR3: CASREGRGTGELFF. The CDR3 nucleotides are TGTGCCAGCAGGGAGGGCCGGGGCACCGGGGAGCTGTTTTTT.

This clonotype has ten or more counts. The chain combines TRBV12-3 or TRBV12-4 with TRBJ2-3, with 7 bases lining up with TRBD2. V trimming: 1 base; J trimming: 2 bases; junction bases outside the gene matches: 3. This CDR3 region has 15 residues. CDR3 sequence (DNA): TGTGCCAGCAGTTTAGTGGGGGGGGTCACAGATACGCAGTATTTT. It specifies CASSLVGGVTDTQYF.

In its sample, this clonotype was seen many times. The chain is built from TRBV29-1 and TRBJ1-2; no definite D call. Per germline, CDR1 SQVTM and CDR2 ANQGSEA. The V gene lost 6 bases and the J gene lost 8 bases, with 13 bases spanning the gap. The CDR3 length is 11 residues. DNA of the CDR3: TGCAGCGTCCGAGTGAGGTCGGGCTACACCTTC. Amino acids: CSVRVRSGYTF.

Remarks on this clonotype: A much larger clone lies a single base off, so this may be a read error. The chain carries TRBV10-3 and TRBJ2-5; unclear D gene. The germline V gene has CDR1 ENHRY and CDR2 SYGVKD. The CDR3 runs 12 residues. The CDR3 loop reads CAISETQEAQYF. In DNA form, the CDR3 reads TGTGCCATCAGTGAGACCCAAGAGGCCCAGTACTTC.

This clonotype was counted at least ten times. CDR3 region: CAISEMTDTQYF. Here the CDR3 DNA reads TGTGCCATCAGTGAAATGACAGATACGCAGTATTTT. The chain joins TRBV10-3 to TRBJ2-3; no reliable D call. The germline gives CDR1 ENHRY, CDR2 SYGVKD. V was trimmed by 3 bases and J by 3 bases, leaving 4 bases between them. This CDR3 comprises 12 residues.

Only a few counts were recorded for this clonotype. The V and J genes are TRBV19 and TRBJ2-1, with a tentative D call TRBD2 (7 bases). The CDR3 has 16 residues. Germline CDR1 LNHDA, CDR2 SQIVND (reference sequence). The V gene lost 5 bases and the J gene lost 4 bases, with 18 bases spanning the gap. This CDR3 is CASSPLRGEGYNEQFF. The DNA of the CDR3 is TGTGCCAGTAGTCCCCTGAGGGGGGAGGGGTACAATGAGCAGTTCTTC.

Many counts were recorded for this clonotype. This chain's CDR3 is CSARIASEQYF. CDR3 nucleotides: TGCAGTGCTCGAATAGCGTCCGAGCAGTACTTC. The chain joins TRBV20-1 to TRBJ2-7; D possibly corresponds to TRBD2 (5 bases). Trimming removed 5 bases from V and 6 bases from J, with 11 bases in between. This CDR3 has 11 residues. Germline assignment: CDR1 DFQATT and CDR2 SNEGSKA (reference sequence).

In this sample, this clonotype turned up many times. This chain's CDR3 is CSVPTSGINEQFF. Written as DNA, the CDR3 is TGCAGTGTACCGACTAGCGGGATAAATGAGCAGTTCTTC. The chain employs TRBV20-1 and TRBJ2-1; 11 nucleotides line up with TRBD2. CDR1 and CDR2 from the germline V gene are DFQATT and SNEGSKA (reference sequence). The V segment lost 7 bases and the J segment 7 bases; nucleotides outside the gene matches: 6. This CDR3 spans 13 amino acids.

This clonotype has a count of ten or more. J is TRBJ2-3 and V is TRBV12-3 or TRBV12-4, with D possibly being TRBD1 (6 bases). V was trimmed by 2 bases and J by 6 bases, leaving 12 bases between them. This CDR3 region has 14 residues. The CDR3 is CASSLIRGTDTQYF. CDR3 nucleotides: TGTGCCAGCAGTTTAATTAGGGGGACCGATACGCAGTATTTT.

This chain links TRBV12-3 or TRBV12-4 with TRBJ2-6; unclear D gene. V was shortened by 4 bases and J by 6 bases, with 7 bases between the two germline ends. The CDR3 runs to 13 residues. CDR3 DNA sequence: TGTGCCAGCAGTTCCGCCGTGGCCAACGTCCTGACTTTC. This codes for CASSSAVANVLTF.

This clonotype came up many times. The chain couples TRBV20-1 to TRBJ2-7; TRBD2 is a possible D gene (5 bases). Germline V gene lookup returns CDR1 DFQATT and CDR2 SNEGSKA (reference sequence). V was shortened by 7 bases and J by 0 bases, with 13 bases between the two germline ends. The length of the CDR3 is 13 residues. The CDR3 DNA reads TGCAGTGTGGGAGACTACCTCTCCTACGAGCAGTACTTC. It specifies CSVGDYLSYEQYF.